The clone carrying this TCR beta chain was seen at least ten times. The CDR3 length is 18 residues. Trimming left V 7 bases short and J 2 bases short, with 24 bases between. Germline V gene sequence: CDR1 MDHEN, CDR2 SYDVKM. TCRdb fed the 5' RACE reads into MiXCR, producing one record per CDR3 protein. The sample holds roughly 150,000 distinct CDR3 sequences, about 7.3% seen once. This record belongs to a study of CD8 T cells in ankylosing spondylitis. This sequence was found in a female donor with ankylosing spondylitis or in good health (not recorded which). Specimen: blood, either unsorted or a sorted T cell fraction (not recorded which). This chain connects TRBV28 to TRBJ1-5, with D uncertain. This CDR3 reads CASTPGWAGKGGNQPQHF. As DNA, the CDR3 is TGTGCCAGCACCCCCGGATGGGCGGGGAAGGGTGGCAATCAGCCCCAGCATTTT.